A selection of T cell receptor beta chains follows, all from one sample in a study of spatial heterogeneity in lung cancer. Using its own MiXCR run on the 5' RACE reads, TCRdb lists one record per CDR3 protein. This sample yields around 24,000 distinct CDR3 sequences, of which approximately 7% are seen a single time; 13% to 15% belongs to the top ten. The material was PBMCs, obtained at surgery. These receptors came from a male donor with early-stage non-small cell lung cancer. CDR3s include the opening cysteine and the closing phenylalanine or tryptophan. D genes are given only for firm matches. Size values are once, few and many counts, or a class for expanded clones, and some rows have none.

CDR3aa: CASSQVRNSGNTIYF; CDR3nt: TGTGCCAGCAGCCAAGTGAGGAACTCTGGAAACACCATATATTTT; d_gene: NA; j_gene: TRBJ1-3; abundance: few; v_gene: TRBV3-1
CDR3aa: CASSLYADNEQFF; CDR3nt: TGTGCCAGCAGCTTATACGCGGACAATGAGCAGTTCTTC; d_gene: NA; j_gene: TRBJ2-1; abundance: few; v_gene: TRBV11-3
CDR3aa: CASSLLRTTDTQYF; CDR3nt: TGCGCCAGCAGCTTGTTAAGGACCACAGATACGCAGTATTTT; d_gene: NA; j_gene: TRBJ2-3; abundance: many; v_gene: TRBV5-1
CDR3aa: CASSLGVWEGTDTQYF; CDR3nt: TGTGCCAGCAGCTTGGGGGTCTGGGAGGGGACAGATACGCAGTATTTT; d_gene: TRBD2; j_gene: TRBJ2-3; abundance: NA; v_gene: TRBV5-4
CDR3aa: CASRYQGSDTQYF; CDR3nt: TGTGCCAGCAGATACCAGGGGTCAGATACGCAGTATTTT; d_gene: NA; j_gene: TRBJ2-3; abundance: few; v_gene: TRBV27
CDR3aa: CASSKRRQGGQPQHF; CDR3nt: TGTGCCAGCAGCAAACGACGACAGGGTGGGCAGCCCCAGCATTTT; d_gene: NA; j_gene: TRBJ1-5; abundance: many; v_gene: TRBV21-1
CDR3aa: CASSLSQGTEKLFF; CDR3nt: TGTGCCAGCAGTTTATCACAGGGTACTGAAAAACTGTTTTTT; d_gene: NA; j_gene: TRBJ1-4; abundance: many; v_gene: TRBV12-3/TRBV12-4
CDR3aa: CASSPGPNTEAFF; CDR3nt: TGTGCCAGCAGTCCAGGACCCAACACTGAAGCTTTCTTT; d_gene: NA; j_gene: TRBJ1-1; abundance: few; v_gene: TRBV2
CDR3aa: CASFSQGVHKNIQYF; CDR3nt: TGTGCCAGCTTTTCCCAGGGGGTTCACAAAAACATTCAGTACTTC; d_gene: TRBD1; j_gene: TRBJ2-4; abundance: NA; v_gene: TRBV28
CDR3aa: CASSSRRVSSNQPQHF; CDR3nt: TGTGCCAGCAGTTCCCGGAGGGTCTCTAGCAATCAGCCCCAGCATTTT; d_gene: NA; j_gene: TRBJ1-5; abundance: many; v_gene: TRBV28
CDR3aa: CSARLAEPENEQFF; CDR3nt: TGCAGTGCCAGACTAGCGGAGCCCGAAAATGAGCAGTTCTTC; d_gene: TRBD2; j_gene: TRBJ2-1; abundance: NA; v_gene: TRBV20-1
CDR3aa: CASSLEVAGQYF; CDR3nt: TGTGCCAGCAGCTTAGAGGTGGCCGGGCAGTATTTT; d_gene: NA; j_gene: TRBJ2-3; abundance: many; v_gene: TRBV11-2
CDR3aa: CASSSQGGQGPVIDTQYF; CDR3nt: TGTGCCAGCAGCTCCCAGGGAGGGCAGGGCCCCGTTATAGATACGCAGTATTTT; d_gene: TRBD2; j_gene: TRBJ2-3; abundance: few; v_gene: TRBV11-2
CDR3aa: CASSQFPGATEAFF; CDR3nt: TGTGCCAGCAGCCAATTTCCGGGGGCCACTGAAGCTTTCTTT; d_gene: NA; j_gene: TRBJ1-1; abundance: many; v_gene: TRBV3-1
CDR3aa: CASSQGTQRKASTDTQYF; CDR3nt: TGCGCCAGCAGCCAAGGGACACAAAGGAAGGCTAGCACAGATACGCAGTATTTT; d_gene: NA; j_gene: TRBJ2-3; abundance: many; v_gene: TRBV4-1
CDR3aa: CASSVGFTYTQYF; CDR3nt: TGTGCCAGCAGTGTCGGGTTCACGTATACGCAGTATTTT; d_gene: NA; j_gene: TRBJ2-3; abundance: few; v_gene: TRBV6-1
CDR3aa: CASSSRMGGQPF; CDR3nt: TGTGCCAGCAGTTCACGGATGGGGGGACAGCCGTTT; d_gene: TRBD1; j_gene: TRBJ1-1; abundance: medium-sized; v_gene: TRBV28
CDR3aa: CASSYSSGGNEQFF; CDR3nt: TGTGCCAGCAGTTATTCCTCTGGGGGAAATGAGCAGTTCTTC; d_gene: NA; j_gene: TRBJ2-1; abundance: NA; v_gene: TRBV6-5
CDR3aa: CASSPHPGTGKFYEQYF; CDR3nt: TGTGCCAGCAGTCCGCATCCCGGGACAGGGAAATTCTACGAGCAGTACTTC; d_gene: TRBD1; j_gene: TRBJ2-7; abundance: NA; v_gene: TRBV28
CDR3aa: CSAMAGVSYNEQFF; CDR3nt: TGCAGTGCTATGGCAGGGGTGTCCTACAATGAGCAGTTCTTC; d_gene: NA; j_gene: TRBJ2-1; abundance: many; v_gene: TRBV20-1